This paragraph covers one T cell receptor beta chain sequence. The antigen remains unidentified. The sample belongs to a study of T-cell memory formation after mild COVID-19. Overall study context: TCR clusters showed largely donor specificity.

Findings and caveats of the study: Among clones peaking at day 37 in the second wave, SARS-CoV-2 specificity remained unconfirmed. Shrinking CD4+ clones were chiefly CM and EM; CD8+ ones were chiefly EMRA. Balance between CD4 and CD8 was seen in clones contracting day 15 to 85, and a CD4+ lean was seen in later expanders.

TCRdb reanalysed the 5' RACE reads using MiXCR and keeps one entry per CDR3 protein. The data contain approximately 410,000 distinct CDR3 sequences, less than 25% of them singletons. This CDR3 region has 13 residues. The V end lost 8 bases, the J end lost 1 base, and 12 bases lay between the germline ends. Germline V gene lookup returns CDR1 MNHEY and CDR2 SMNVEV (reference sequence). The origin of this receptor is an adult woman who had mild COVID-19 (a few samples of this study predate the infection). Cell type and time point are not known. The rearrangement joins TRBV27 to TRBJ2-7; D is possibly TRBD1 (6 bases). The sample was PBMCs or a T cell subset sorted from them (not recorded which). CDR3 nucleotide sequence: TGTGCCAGCCAATCGGACAGTTCCTACGAGCAGTACTTC. It specifies CASQSDSSYEQYF.